The rows below give T cell receptor beta chains drawn from one sample of a study of T-cell memory formation after mild COVID-19. TCRdb re-called the 5' RACE reads through MiXCR, storing one row per CDR3 protein. The sample gives around 310,000 distinct CDR3 sequences, approximately 14% of which show up once; around a fifth is in the top ten. Sequenced: PBMCs or a T cell subset sorted from them (not recorded which). The receptors shown here come from a man younger than 35 who had mild COVID-19 (a few samples of this study predate the infection). Cell type and time point are not known. CDR3s leave out the opening cysteine and the closing phenylalanine or tryptophan. Each record gives: V gene, D gene, J gene, CDR3 protein. A D gene is named only where the DNA matches it firmly.

>TRBV7-2|TRBD2|TRBJ2-3
ASSFGLAGVTQY
>TRBV7-6|-|TRBJ1-3
ASSLGGTLGNTIY
>TRBV7-2|-|TRBJ2-1
ASSLGGTGRNEQF
>TRBV6-5|-|TRBJ2-5
ASSLAATYQETQY
>TRBV6-4|TRBD1|TRBJ2-1
ASSAQGENYNEQF
>TRBV3-1|TRBD1|TRBJ1-4
ASSQGPGGTGDEKLF
>TRBV5-5|-|TRBJ1-1
ASSLDRSGMNTEAF
>TRBV6-5|-|TRBJ1-2
ASSYSGRNYGYT
>TRBV3-1|TRBD2|TRBJ2-7
ASSSWRGASYEQY
>TRBV27|-|TRBJ2-1
ASCCGSYNEQF
>TRBV18|-|TRBJ1-4
ASSPVWGANEKLF
>TRBV7-9|-|TRBJ1-2
ASSLPGIDYGYT
>TRBV3-1|-|TRBJ1-5
ASSFGQLSNQPQH
>TRBV19|-|TRBJ1-1
ASSVQGITEAF
>TRBV7-2|TRBD2|TRBJ2-1
ASDNLAGIGEQF
>TRBV7-2|-|TRBJ1-1
ASSLVGGMNTEAF
>TRBV28|TRBD1|TRBJ1-2
ASTVDREDYGYT
>TRBV4-2|-|TRBJ1-5
ASSQEGPGNQPQH
>TRBV10-3|-|TRBJ2-2
AIRPQGSPGELF
>TRBV6-5|TRBD1|TRBJ2-6
ASSRGTGSSGANVLT
>TRBV5-1|TRBD2|TRBJ2-1
ASSPGTSNVNEQF
>TRBV10-1|TRBD2|TRBJ2-1
ASSETSGGRLDEQF
>TRBV6-5|TRBD1|TRBJ1-1
ASSVTGAGGTEAF
>TRBV7-2|-|TRBJ2-1
ASSRWTTSYNEQF
>TRBV10-3|TRBD1|TRBJ2-7
AISDSDRGLYEQY
>TRBV4-1|TRBD2|TRBJ2-2
ASTVGGIINTGELF
>TRBV7-8|-|TRBJ2-1
ASSLALASEGEQF
>TRBV6-6|TRBD1|TRBJ1-5
ASSRKQGAQH
>TRBV30|-|TRBJ1-2
AWATGQANT
>TRBV12-3/TRBV12-4|TRBD2|TRBJ2-5
ASSGHERRGGRGEETQY
>TRBV20-1|-|TRBJ2-7
SATSRTETSYEQY
>TRBV6-6|-|TRBJ1-1
ASSYSGAGNTEAF
>TRBV28|TRBD2|TRBJ2-3
ASSLSSGAHTDTQY
>TRBV20-1|TRBD1|TRBJ1-3
SASPGTASGNTIY
>TRBV7-6|-|TRBJ2-2
ASGGQNSGELF
>TRBV10-3|-|TRBJ2-3
AIRPLGDTQY
>TRBV10-3|TRBD1|TRBJ1-2
AISADPGTGYGYT
>TRBV3-1|-|TRBJ2-7
ASSQNRDGYEQY
>TRBV25-1|TRBD2|TRBJ2-5
ASSDQGLVGTQY